Presented here are 22 T cell receptor beta chains from one specimen sequenced in a study of identifying expanded T cells in peripheral blood. Assay: immunoSEQ multiplex PCR; the TCRdb copy retains only in-frame clones and omits some. The sample gives about 81,000 clones, roughly 84% of which show up once; around a fifth is in the top ten. Sequencing input: blood. Source of these receptors: a person aged 18 to 70 in good health.

The chain employs TRBV7-9 and TRBJ1-4; weak D call: TRBD1 (6 bases). CDR1 is SEHNR and CDR2 is FQNEAQ in the germline V gene (reference sequence). This CDR3 has 15 amino acids. Trimming removed 1 base from V and 8 bases from J, with 14 bases in between. The DNA of the CDR3 is TGTGCCAGCAGCTTAGGCAGGGGCTCGGAGGAAAAACTGTTTTTT. Translation: CASSLGRGSEEKLFF.

This clone was counted once. This rearrangement joins TRBV4-1 to TRBJ2-1; 9 bases agree with TRBD1. Trimming removed 4 bases from V and 0 bases from J; junction bases left unmatched: 16. The CDR3 is made up of 20 amino acids. From germline, CDR1 is MGHRA and CDR2 YSYEKL. The CDR3 sequence is CASSRSGGQGPSSSYNEQFF. The CDR3 coding sequence is TGCGCCAGCAGCCGATCGGGGGGACAGGGCCCCTCAAGCTCCTACAATGAGCAGTTCTTC.

This chain joins TRBV14 and TRBJ2-5; 8 positions agree with TRBD1. Trimming at V came to 4 bases and at J to 5 bases, leaving 9 bases not matched to a gene. The V gene's germline CDR1 is SGHDN and CDR2 FVKESK. The CDR3 covers 15 residues. The DNA of the CDR3 is TGTGCCAGCAGCCCTCAGGGGGCGCGAAGGGAGACCCAGTACTTC. Translation: CASSPQGARRETQYF.

V is TRBV18 and J is TRBJ2-2; TRBD1 agrees at 9 bases. The CDR3 loop spans 19 amino acids. Unmatched junction bases numbered 14, after V lost 4 bases and J lost 2 bases. CDR1 is KGHSH and CDR2 is LQKENI in the germline V gene. The CDR3 DNA reads TGTGCCAGCTCACTATATATGCTGGGACAGGGATCAAACACCGGGGAGCTGTTTTTT. Its protein product is CASSLYMLGQGSNTGELFF.

The count of this clone is one. As DNA, the CDR3 is TGTGCCAGCAGCTTAGGCCGGGGGGTGGGCACTGAAGCTTTCTTT. It yields the protein CASSLGRGVGTEAFF. The rearrangement uses TRBV13 and TRBJ1-1; D possibly corresponds to TRBD1 (5 bases). V was trimmed by 0 bases and J by 4 bases, leaving 12 bases between them. CDR3 length equals 15 residues. CDR1 and CDR2 from the germline V gene are PRHDT and FYEKMQ (reference sequence).

J is TRBJ2-5 and V is TRBV18, with TRBD2 identical over 7 bases. Germline V gene lookup returns CDR1 KGHSH and CDR2 LQKENI. The CDR3 totals 15 residues. V lost 3 bases to trimming and J lost 5 bases; unmatched junction nucleotides: 9. The CDR3 protein is CASSPGLAAGETQYF. Written as DNA, the CDR3 is TGTGCCAGCTCACCTGGGCTAGCGGCGGGGGAGACCCAGTACTTC. The entire variable domain, with the rest obtained from reference TRBV18 and TRBJ2-5, is as follows: NAGVMQNPRHLVRRRGQEARLRCSPMKGHSHVYWYRQLPEEGLKFMVYLQKENIIDESGMPKERFSAEFPKEGPSILRIQQVVRGDSAAYFCASSPGLAAGETQYFGPGTRLLVL.

This sequence joins TRBV11-3 and TRBJ2-3; TRBD2 agrees at 9 bases. The CDR3 has 16 amino acids. The germline CDR1 and CDR2 sequences are SGHNT and YENEEA. V shed 4 bases, J shed 0 bases, and the junction held 5 bases outside the gene matches. CDR3 loop: CASSSGLAPSTDTQYF. The CDR3 nucleotides are TGTGCCAGCAGCTCGGGACTAGCTCCTAGCACAGATACGCAGTATTTT.

This clone was seen a handful of times. The chain links TRBV4-2 to TRBJ1-4; D is unresolved. The germline V and J ends were trimmed by 6 bases and 5 bases, with 13 bases remaining between them. The germline V gene encodes CDR1 LGHNA and CDR2 YNFKEQ. The CDR3 covers 14 residues. The CDR3 protein is CASSGKTENEKLFF. In DNA form, the CDR3 reads TGTGCCAGCAGTGGAAAAACAGAGAATGAAAAACTGTTTTTT.

This clone was detected a few times. The J gene is TRBJ1-1, the V gene TRBV18, with unresolved D. V was clipped by 6 bases and J by 1 base, with 12 bases between them. This CDR3 comprises 14 residues. Germline CDR1 is KGHSH and CDR2 is LQKENI. The CDR3 reads CASSPPERNTEAFF. The CDR3, as DNA: TGTGCCAGCTCGCCTCCTGAGAGGAACACTGAAGCTTTCTTT.

V usage is TRBV4-1 and J usage is TRBJ2-2; D possibly matches TRBD1 or TRBD2 (6 bases each). Trimming removed 0 bases at V and 1 base at J, with 9 bases between. The CDR3 totals 16 residues. Germline CDR1 and CDR2: MGHRA and YSYEKL. CDR3 DNA sequence: TGCGCCAGCAGCCAAGATCGGGGGCAGAACACCGGGGAGCTGTTTTTT. Amino acid sequence: CASSQDRGQNTGELFF.

This clone has just one count. DNA for the CDR3: TGTGCCAGTAGTATAAACTGGGGAGCTGACACCATATATTTT. It specifies CASSINWGADTIYF. The chain couples TRBV19 to TRBJ1-3; no reliable D call. Germline values: CDR1 LNHDA, CDR2 SQIVND (reference sequence). This CDR3 has 14 residues. V was shortened by 2 bases and J by 8 bases, with 13 bases between the two germline ends.

This clone has a handful of counts. Written as DNA, the CDR3 is TGTGCCAGCTCACCTCCGGGACAGGCCGATAATGAAAAACTGTTTTTT. As protein: CASSPPGQADNEKLFF. The V gene is TRBV18, the J gene TRBJ1-4; TRBD1 matches at 8 bases. This CDR3 has 16 residues. V was clipped by 3 bases and J by 4 bases; unmatched bases: 7. CDR1 and CDR2 (germline): KGHSH, LQKENI.

In its sample, this clone was seen a few times. The genes are TRBV28 and TRBJ1-2, with 8 bases that match TRBD1. The V and J ends lost 5 bases and 3 bases, in that order; junction bases with no gene match: 5. Per the germline V gene, CDR1 is MDHEN and CDR2 is SYDVKM. The CDR3 has 14 residues. The CDR3: CASSQQGAYYGYTF. Written as DNA, the CDR3 is TGTGCCAGCAGTCAGCAGGGGGCGTACTATGGCTACACCTTC.

This clone was seen a few times. The chain uses TRBV10-2 and TRBJ2-3, with 8 bases fitting TRBD2. V lost 6 bases and J lost 0; bases outside the gene matches: 5. Germline loops: CDR1 WSHSY, CDR2 SAAADI. The CDR3 covers 15 residues. Written as DNA, the CDR3 is TGCGCCAGCAGCCCGGGACTAGAAAGCACAGATACGCAGTATTTT. It is translated as CASSPGLESTDTQYF.

The rearrangement uses TRBV5-1 and TRBJ1-2, with unresolved D. Trimming pared 0 bases from V and 4 bases from J, leaving 10 bases between. CDR1 and CDR2 from the germline V gene are SGHRS and YFSETQ. The CDR3 is 14 amino acids. Here the CDR3 DNA reads TGCGCCAGCAGCTTGGGTTCCGGGTTCTATGGCTACACCTTC. It codes for CASSLGSGFYGYTF.

The chain joins TRBV19 to TRBJ2-1; D gene uncertain. The CDR3 consists of 12 residues. CDR1 LNHDA and CDR2 SQIVND come from the germline V gene (reference sequence). Trimming took 5 bases from V and 8 from J, leaving 10 bases between them. The CDR3 DNA reads as TGTGCCAGTAGTGTTCGGGTCTATGAGCAGTTCTTC. Translated: CASSVRVYEQFF.

The chain has TRBV9 and TRBJ2-1; 10 bases line up with TRBD2. Germline V lookup: CDR1 SGDLS, CDR2 YYNGEE. This CDR3 spans 15 amino acids. With V trimmed by 4 bases and J by 7 bases, 8 bases remained unmatched. CDR3 DNA sequence: TGTGCCAGCAGCCTAGCGGGAGTTGTGGGGAATGAGCAGTTCTTC. It specifies CASSLAGVVGNEQFF.

The CDR3 bases are TGCGGGTTCACAACAACTAATGAAAAACTGTTTTTT. It codes for CGFTTTNEKLFF. This sequence joins TRBV29-1 and TRBJ1-4; D remains unclear. From germline, CDR1 is SQVTM and CDR2 ANQGSEA. The CDR3 runs to 12 residues.

This clone came up once. CDR3 region: CASSRIQGSGYTF. CDR3 in DNA: TGTGCCAGCAGTCGAATCCAGGGTAGTGGCTACACCTTC. The chain is built from TRBV28 and TRBJ1-2; D possibly corresponds to TRBD1 (5 bases). Germline V gene sequence: CDR1 MDHEN, CDR2 SYDVKM. CDR3 length: 13 residues. V dropped 5 bases and J dropped 7 bases, with 14 bases sitting between them.

The J gene is TRBJ2-4, the V gene TRBV29-1, with 10 bases aligning to TRBD2. The CDR3 sequence is 14 residues long. Germline V CDR1 and CDR2: SQVTM, ANQGSEA. V lost 5 bases, J lost 2 bases, and 3 bases stayed unmatched. CDR3 loop: CSVSGRASKNIQYF. CDR3 in DNA: TGCAGCGTTAGCGGGAGGGCGTCCAAAAACATTCAGTACTTC.

The chain couples TRBV19 to TRBJ1-2; D gene unclear. The CDR3 covers 18 residues. V lost 6 bases and J lost 3, with 26 bases in between. Germline V gene sequence: CDR1 LNHDA, CDR2 SQIVND (reference sequence). CDR3: CASSRIPEGAEADYGYTF. CDR3 nucleotides: TGTGCCAGTAGCCGTATACCGGAGGGCGCCGAAGCTGACTATGGCTACACCTTC.

This chain links TRBV7-7 with TRBJ1-4; D unclear. The germline V gene has CDR1 SSHAT and CDR2 FNYEAQ (reference sequence). The CDR3 sequence is 14 residues long. The CDR3 DNA reads as TGTGCTTGTATAGGGCCCACAACTAATGAAAAACTGTTTTTT. As protein: CACIGPTTNEKLFF.